These 18 T cell receptor beta chains share one sample of origin, sequenced in a study of T cells in Graves' hyperthyroidism and ophthalmopathy. RNA transcripts gave rise to amplified TCR beta CDR3 regions. TCR CDR3 regions were first amplified by RT-PCR with HTBI primers. TCRdb reprocessed the multiplex PCR reads via MiXCR and lists one record per CDR3 protein. This sample has under 350,000 distinct CDR3 sequences, with about 20% found just once. Sequenced input: blood. Receptor source: a woman between 50 and 59 years old with Graves' hyperthyroidism.

This clonotype was detected many times. The chain joins TRBV29-1 to TRBJ2-1, with 8 bases lining up with TRBD1. This CDR3 spans 13 amino acids. J was trimmed by 7 bases and V by 2 bases; bases with no gene match: 4. Germline V gene lookup returns CDR1 SQVTM and CDR2 ANQGSEA. The CDR3 DNA follows: TGCAGCGTTGAAATGGGGGACAGGAATGAGCAGTTCTTC. Protein sequence: CSVEMGDRNEQFF.

This clonotype was detected only a few times. The chain joins TRBV5-1 to TRBJ2-7; TRBD1 might be the D (5 bases). CDR1 and CDR2 from the germline V gene are SGHRS and YFSETQ. V was cut by 0 bases and J by 2 bases, with 12 bases left in between. The CDR3 contains 15 residues. CDR3 bases: TGCGCCAGCAGCTTGGCGTGGGGCAGCGCCTACGAGCAGTACTTC. Amino acid sequence: CASSLAWGSAYEQYF.

The sample holds many counts of this clonotype. The chain joins TRBV28 to TRBJ2-7; 11 bases match TRBD1. The CDR3 consists of 14 residues. The germline V gene has CDR1 MDHEN and CDR2 SYDVKM. V dropped 4 bases and J dropped 2; count of bases not matched to a gene: 1. CDR3 protein: CASSWTGGTYEQYF. The DNA for the CDR3 is TGTGCCAGCAGTTGGACAGGGGGCACCTACGAGCAGTACTTC.

In this sample, this clonotype turned up a few times. V gene TRBV20-1 combines with J gene TRBJ1-5, with 8 bases lining up with TRBD1. Germline lookup yields CDR1 DFQATT and CDR2 SNEGSKA (reference sequence). Trimming cost V 6 bases and J 2 bases; bases outside gene matches: 3. The CDR3 is 13 amino acids. The CDR3: CSAQDRGNQPQHF. As DNA, the CDR3 is TGCAGTGCCCAGGACAGGGGCAATCAGCCCCAGCATTTT.

The table lists this clonotype with many counts. The chain combines TRBV11-2 with TRBJ2-1; tentatively, D is TRBD1 or TRBD2 (5 bases each). Trimming cost V 1 base and J 6 bases, with 13 bases left between them. The germline V gene encodes CDR1 SGHAT and CDR2 FQNNGV. The CDR3 runs 15 residues. CDR3: CASSLVGTNANEQFF. The DNA of the CDR3 is TGTGCCAGCAGCTTAGTCGGGACGAATGCCAATGAGCAGTTCTTC.

This clonotype was observed at least ten times. The chain is built from TRBV7-6 and TRBJ2-1, with 8 nucleotides matching TRBD2. CDR1 is SGHVS and CDR2 is FNYEAQ in the germline V gene. Trimming took 4 bases from V and 12 from J; bases not matched to a gene: 17. The CDR3 runs 16 residues. In nucleotides, the CDR3 is TGTGCCAGCAGCTCTCCTGGACTAGCAGCGGAGCACTGGCAGTTCTTC. Amino acid sequence: CASSSPGLAAEHWQFF. The entire variable domain, with the rest obtained from reference TRBV7-6 and TRBJ2-1, is as follows: GAGVSQSPRYKVTKRGQDVALRCDPISGHVSLYWYRQALGQGPEFLTYFNYEAQQDKSGLPNDRFSAERPEGSISTLTIQRTEQRDSAMYRCASSSPGLAAEHWQFFGPGTRLTVL.

This clonotype has at least ten counts. This chain links TRBV2 with TRBJ1-6; 7 nucleotides align to TRBD1. The CDR3 totals 15 residues. V shed 6 bases, J shed 7 bases, and the junction held 9 bases outside the gene matches. The germline V gene encodes CDR1 SNHLY and CDR2 FYNNEI. The CDR3 reads CASRSPGQTNSPLHF. CDR3 bases: TGTGCCAGCAGGTCCCCGGGACAGACCAATTCACCCCTCCACTTT.

V and J are TRBV4-2 and TRBJ1-5; D gene unclear. The length of the CDR3 is 15 residues. Germline assignment: CDR1 LGHNA and CDR2 YNFKEQ. Between the trimmed V and J ends, which lost 0 bases and 4 bases, there was a span of 10 bases. As DNA, the CDR3 is TGTGCCAGCAGCCAAGATCATACGGCGAATCAGCCCCAGCATTTT. It yields the protein CASSQDHTANQPQHF.

This clonotype showed up just a few times. The chain carries TRBV5-6 and TRBJ2-3; TRBD2 agrees at 11 bases. The ends lost 3 bases at V and 3 bases at J; junction bases unmatched: 3. CDR1 and CDR2 (germline): SGHDT, YYEEEE. CDR3 size: 15 residues. As DNA, the CDR3 is TGTGCCAGCAGCTCCCCTAGCGGGAGGACAGATACGCAGTATTTT. This codes for CASSSPSGRTDTQYF.

Ten or more counts support this clonotype. The CDR3 region has the DNA TGTGCCAGCAGCCAATCCTTCCCCAATGAGCAGTTCTTC. This translates into CASSQSFPNEQFF. The chain has TRBV3-1 and TRBJ2-1, with unresolved D. Trimming removed 2 bases from V and 6 bases from J, with 8 bases in between. The V gene's germline CDR1 is LGHDT and CDR2 YNNKEL (reference sequence). The CDR3 covers 13 residues.

There are many counts of this clonotype. The V gene is TRBV20-1, the J gene TRBJ2-7; 12 bases map to TRBD2. V shed 3 bases and J 6 bases; nucleotides not matched to a gene: 3. This CDR3 has 13 residues. Germline V gene lookup returns CDR1 DFQATT and CDR2 SNEGSKA (reference sequence). The CDR3 DNA follows: TGCAGTGCTAGTGAACTAGCGGGAGGCGAGCAGTACTTC. Its translation: CSASELAGGEQYF.

This clonotype was detected only a few times. The chain has TRBV18 and TRBJ1-1; D ambiguous. Germline CDR1 reads KGHSH; CDR2 reads LQKENI. Trimming shortened V by 3 bases and J by 1 base, and 6 bases separated the two germline ends. CDR3 length: 13 amino acids. The CDR3 loop is CASSPIENTEAFF. The CDR3 coding sequence is TGTGCCAGCTCACCGATTGAGAACACTGAAGCTTTCTTT. Full variable domain (rest looked up from reference TRBV18 and TRBJ1-1): NAGVMQNPRHLVRRRGQEARLRCSPMKGHSHVYWYRQLPEEGLKFMVYLQKENIIDESGMPKERFSAEFPKEGPSILRIQQVVRGDSAAYFCASSPIENTEAFFGQGTRLTVV.

This clonotype was counted between two and nine times. The genes are TRBV27 and TRBJ1-2; 7 bases are shared with TRBD1. Germline V gives CDR1 MNHEY, CDR2 SMNVEV (reference sequence). V was pared by 2 bases and J by 4 bases, with 4 bases of the junction left unmatched. The CDR3 covers 14 residues. CDR3 nucleotides: TGTGCCAGCAGTTTACTCAGGGGGGGCTATGGCTACACCTTC. This codes for CASSLLRGGYGYTF.

This clonotype was observed many times. V and J are TRBV6-6 and TRBJ2-7; 13 positions agree with TRBD2. Losses at the gene ends were 2 bases for V and 6 bases for J; bases not matched to a gene: 7. Germline CDR1 and CDR2: MNHNY and SVGAGI (reference sequence). This CDR3 is 16 amino acids long. In DNA, the CDR3 is TGTGCCAGCAGTTACCCCGGGACTAGCGGGACCGGCGAGCAGTACTTC. This gives the protein CASSYPGTSGTGEQYF.

This clonotype was detected a few times. The rearrangement joins TRBV7-2 to TRBJ1-5, with D possibly TRBD1 on 6 matching bases. Germline loops: CDR1 SGHTA, CDR2 FQGNSA. Trimming took off 1 base at V and 0 bases at J, with 10 bases between the two ends. The CDR3 length is 16 residues. CDR3 coding DNA: TGTGCCAGCAGCTTAGTGGGGGCCTATAGCAATCAGCCCCAGCATTTT. Its translation: CASSLVGAYSNQPQHF.

Concerning this clonotype: Just one base apart from a much larger clone, this may be a read error. J is TRBJ1-5 and V is TRBV12-3 or TRBV12-4; D remains ambiguous. The length of the CDR3 is 16 residues. The V end was cut by 8 bases, the J end by 4 bases, with 21 bases between. The CDR3 protein is CASGRPNPAGNQPQHF. Here the CDR3 DNA reads TGTGCCAGCGGCCGACCAAATCCAGCCGGGAATCAGCCCCAGCATTTT.

Note on this clonotype: A read error may account for a junction end that differs from germline. V and J are TRBV27 and TRBJ1-4; a weak D match, TRBD1 (5 bases). The CDR3 spans 16 residues. Germline V gene sequence: CDR1 MNHEY, CDR2 SMNVEV (reference sequence). In DNA, the CDR3 is TGTGCCGGCAGCCAAATGGGACCCCCAGAAGGAGAAAAACTGTTTTTT. Amino acid sequence: CAGSQMGPPEGEKLFF.

This clonotype has more than one count but fewer than ten. The chain recombines TRBV6-1 with TRBJ2-1; weak D call: TRBD1 (5 bases). Trimming pared 1 base from V and 4 bases from J, leaving 17 bases between. This CDR3 comprises 17 residues. Germline V CDR1 and CDR2: MNHNS, SASEGT. CDR3 DNA sequence: TGTGCCAGCAGTGAAGGGATTACGACAGCCCTATACAATGAGCAGTTCTTC. Its translation is CASSEGITTALYNEQFF.